This TCR beta chain was retrieved from a study of blood T cell repertoires in COVID-19. Study summary: The origin of the acute and convalescent COVID-19 samples was the United States, Italy and Spain. PBMCs, B-cell-depleted T cells, or T cells were the source of the cDNA or gDNA that made up the material.

This CDR3 is built from 12 residues. The germline gives CDR1 MDHEN, CDR2 SYDVKM. Per the study methods: Cell counts per sample came from amplifying reference gene primers. Some clones are missing from TCRdb's copy, which holds only in-frame ones; the method was immunoSEQ multiplex PCR. D and trimming come from the DNA, and the V and J calls and clone size come from that table. The profile shows about 120,000 clones, more than 70% of them singletons. Regarding this clone: The junction and the germline gene differ at one end; a read error may be behind it.

This sequence originates from a man between 60 and 75 years old with acute or convalescent COVID-19. Specimen: peripheral blood. The chain couples TRBV28 to TRBJ1-2; 9 positions match TRBD1. Here the CDR3 reads CASSSGTGRFGF. The CDR3 DNA reads as TGTGCCAGCAGTTCGGGGACAGGGCGTTTTGGCTTC.